These T cell receptor beta chains were read from a single sample in a study of blood T cell repertoires in COVID-19. The repertoire was sequenced with immunoSEQ multiplex PCR; TCRdb's copy has only in-frame clones and lacks some. The table lists 110,000 or so clones, about 86% of them singletons, with roughly 2.1% in the top ten. Source material: peripheral blood. These receptors were collected from a woman in her forties or fifties with acute or convalescent COVID-19. Each CDR3 is given without its conserved first and last residue. Fields, in order: CDR3 length, J gene, V gene, CDR3 protein.

12 | TRBJ2-3 | TRBV14 | ASSMRQGAGTQY
11 | TRBJ1-1 | TRBV27 | ASSFGWATEAF
15 | TRBJ2-7 | TRBV6-2/TRBV6-3 | ASSPGLAGGTHYEQY
13 | TRBJ2-7 | TRBV27 | ASRTPASGAYEQY
13 | TRBJ2-2 | TRBV13 | ASSSQGADTGELF
11 | TRBJ2-2 | TRBV15 | ASAAGQDGELF
12 | TRBJ2-7 | TRBV6-2/TRBV6-3 | ASSYVSVSYEQY
15 | TRBJ2-3 | TRBV7-2 | ASSVESSGGAADTQY
13 | TRBJ1-6 | TRBV18 | ASSPSVVEGSPLH
9 | TRBJ2-7 | TRBV25-1 | ASSVSGAQY
11 | TRBJ1-2 | TRBV6-5 | ASSYSSDYGYT
13 | TRBJ2-2 | TRBV29-1 | SVRGQPSLSGELF
12 | TRBJ2-2 | TRBV9 | ASSVDAENGELF
14 | TRBJ1-2 | TRBV7-9 | ASSLGQGAPPYGYT
11 | TRBJ2-3 | TRBV12-3/TRBV12-4 | ATAGAMADTQY
17 | TRBJ2-2 | TRBV27 | ASRLIPGTSGTYTGELF
11 | TRBJ1-5 | TRBV7-2 | ASSSDRNQPQH
14 | TRBJ1-2 | TRBV29-1 | SVEEGTKGNRAPYT
12 | TRBJ1-2 | TRBV5-8 | ASSFPGGERGYT
13 | TRBJ2-5 | TRBV6-5 | ASNLVSAGQETQY
12 | TRBJ1-1 | TRBV18 | ASSPEPINTEAF
12 | TRBJ1-5 | TRBV30 | AWSDTGRNQPQH
14 | TRBJ1-6 | TRBV11-3 | ASSPRRGEGNSPLH
10 | TRBJ1-1 | TRBV27 | ASSLPGSEAF
13 | TRBJ1-4 | TRBV11-3 | ASSPRIDRREKLF
13 | TRBJ1-2 | TRBV7-2 | ASSLVRGNYYGYT
13 | TRBJ2-6 | TRBV5-5 | ASSRTGAGANVLT
12 | TRBJ2-2 | TRBV5-1 | ASTSPSLAGELF
15 | TRBJ2-5 | TRBV4-2 | ASSQEGGVVYQETQY
12 | TRBJ1-2 | TRBV27 | ASSLRRGNYGYT
11 | TRBJ2-1 | TRBV7-3 | ASELDRHNEQF
12 | TRBJ1-2 | TRBV19 | ASQTGTKSYGYT
14 | TRBJ2-3 | TRBV18 | ASSLTTSGGTDTQY
14 | TRBJ2-6 | TRBV15 | ATSSPSRVGANVLT
14 | TRBJ2-2 | TRBV21-1 | ASSKVDSGGAGELF
12 | TRBJ2-1 | TRBV18 | ASSPSGGDNEQF
11 | TRBJ1-2 | TRBV3-1/TRBV3-2 | ASSQGAAGGYT
16 | TRBJ2-2 | TRBV4-1 | ASSQSVTGDSNTGELF
16 | TRBJ1-2 | TRBV5-1 | ASSSGQGPPKFNYGYT
12 | TRBJ1-6 | TRBV6-6 | ASSYPNRDSPLH
14 | TRBJ2-1 | TRBV19 | ASSIRAGTSANEQF
14 | TRBJ1-1 | TRBV7-2 | ASSPRRGGLGTEAF
13 | TRBJ2-7 | TRBV11-2 | ASSLDSASSYEQY
12 | TRBJ2-2 | TRBV18 | ASSRTGDTGELF
13 | TRBJ1-5 | TRBV4-1 | ASGLGRGERQPQH
11 | TRBJ2-2 | TRBV12-3/TRBV12-4 | GTRQGRVGELF
14 | TRBJ2-3 | TRBV18 | ASSPSAGGLSDTQY
12 | TRBJ1-3 | TRBV13 | ASSWDSSGNTIY
12 | TRBJ1-5 | TRBV6-2/TRBV6-3 | ASSYLSDNQPQH
14 | TRBJ2-7 | TRBV10-1 | ASSANPLDRMYEQY
12 | TRBJ1-6 | TRBV10-3 | AISVGQGNSPLH
11 | TRBJ2-7 | TRBV7-8 | ASSFPGIYEQY
14 | TRBJ1-5 | TRBV19 | ASSRGTGYSNQPQH
9 | TRBJ2-1 | TRBV7-2 | ASTMWSGVF
11 | TRBJ2-7 | TRBV11-2 | ASSPMTSSEQY